This paragraph covers one T cell receptor beta chain sequence. One Seattle source followed patients from active infection through their disease course. This entry belongs to a study of blood T cell repertoires in COVID-19. Study-level information: Some COVID-19 samples were acute and others convalescent; all came from the United States, Italy and Spain. T cells, B-cell-depleted T cells, or PBMCs supplied cDNA or gDNA.

Authors' methods: Cell counts per sample came from amplifying reference gene primers. Some clones are missing from TCRdb's copy, which holds only in-frame ones; the method was immunoSEQ multiplex PCR. V and J calls and clone size are given by that table; D and trimming were obtained from the DNA. Of just over 300,000 clones in the sample, just under 90% are singletons; the top ten hold roughly 1.9%. Trimming removed 1 base from V and 4 bases from J, with 11 bases in between. The CDR3 contains 14 residues. Germline loops: CDR1 SGDLS, CDR2 YYNGEE. The sample consisted of peripheral blood. The receptor comes from a woman aged 30 to 39 with COVID-19, enrolled during active disease. The V and J genes are TRBV9 and TRBJ1-2; unclear D gene. The CDR3 nucleotides read TGTGCCAGCAGCGTAAGTGAGACAACCTATGGCTACACCTTC. This codes for CASSVSETTYGYTF.